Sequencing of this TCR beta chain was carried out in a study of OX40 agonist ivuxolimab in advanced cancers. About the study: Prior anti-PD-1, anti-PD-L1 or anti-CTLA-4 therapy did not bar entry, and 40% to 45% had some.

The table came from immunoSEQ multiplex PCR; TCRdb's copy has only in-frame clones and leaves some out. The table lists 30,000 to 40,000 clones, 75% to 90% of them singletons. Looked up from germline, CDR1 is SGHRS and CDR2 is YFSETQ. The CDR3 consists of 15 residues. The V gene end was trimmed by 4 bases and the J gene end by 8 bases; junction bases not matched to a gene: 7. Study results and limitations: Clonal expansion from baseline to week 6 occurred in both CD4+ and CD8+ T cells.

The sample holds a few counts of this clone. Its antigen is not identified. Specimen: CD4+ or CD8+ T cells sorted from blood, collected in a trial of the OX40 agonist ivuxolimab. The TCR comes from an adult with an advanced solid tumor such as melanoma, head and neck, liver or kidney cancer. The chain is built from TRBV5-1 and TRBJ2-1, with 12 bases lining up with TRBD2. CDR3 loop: CASSPLAGGRYEQFF. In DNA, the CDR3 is TGCGCCAGCAGCCCCCTAGCGGGGGGGCGTTATGAGCAGTTCTTC. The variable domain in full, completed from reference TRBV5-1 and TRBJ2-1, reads KAGVTQTPRYLIKTRGQQVTLSCSPISGHRSVSWYQQTPGQGLQFLFEYFSETQRNKGNFPGRFSGRQFSNSRSEMNVSTLELGDSALYLCASSPLAGGRYEQFFGPGTRLTVL.